Listed here are 20 T cell receptor beta chains from one sample, sequenced in a study of somatic mutations in cytotoxic T cells in rheumatoid arthritis. The data were produced by immunoSEQ multiplex PCR, yet TCRdb's version contains in-frame clones alone and is incomplete. Of roughly 4,000 clones in the sample, roughly 80% are singletons; the top ten hold around a quarter. Sequencing used CD8+ T cells sorted from blood. The receptors originated from an adult with rheumatoid arthritis.

This clone was counted a single time. The chain is built from TRBV30 and TRBJ2-1; 11 nucleotides agree with TRBD2. CDR1 and CDR2 (germline): GTSNPN, SVGIG (reference sequence). The CDR3 consists of 15 residues. V trimming: 0 bases; J trimming: 6 bases; junction bases outside the gene matches: 4. CDR3 DNA sequence: TGTGCCTGGAGTGTGCTAGCGGGAGGAGGCAATGAGCAGTTCTTC. Protein product: CAWSVLAGGGNEQFF.

The genes are TRBV4-3 and TRBJ1-4, with D unclear. The CDR3 contains 14 residues. CDR1 is LGHNA, CDR2 YSLEER, per germline. V lost 0 bases and J 8 bases, leaving 10 bases between the germline ends. This CDR3 reads CASSQDLAEEKLFF. The DNA for the CDR3 is TGCGCCAGCAGCCAAGATCTGGCGGAGGAAAAACTGTTTTTT.

The chain is built from TRBV7-8 and TRBJ2-4; tentatively, D is TRBD2 (6 bases). This CDR3 has 15 residues. V lost 1 base to trimming and J lost 3 bases, with 10 bases between them. Germline CDR1 is SGHVS and CDR2 is FQNEAQ. The CDR3 sequence: CASSLGGRLKNIQYF. CDR3 sequence (DNA): TGTGCCAGCAGCTTAGGAGGGAGGCTCAAAAACATTCAGTACTTC.

The gene calls are TRBV9 and TRBJ1-1, with 9 bases fitting TRBD1. V lost 4 bases, J lost 5 bases, and 3 bases stayed unmatched. The V gene's germline CDR1 is SGDLS and CDR2 YYNGEE. The CDR3 has 13 residues. The CDR3 sequence: CASSPGTGTEAFF. The CDR3 bases are TGTGCCAGCAGCCCCGGGACAGGGACTGAAGCTTTCTTT.

This sequence joins TRBV7-8 and TRBJ2-3; 10 bases map to TRBD2. In germline, CDR1 is SGHVS, CDR2 FQNEAQ. The CDR3 runs 18 residues. Trimming cost V 5 bases and J 3 bases; bases outside gene matches: 14. The CDR3 sequence: CASSPRGLAGERTDTQYF. The DNA of the CDR3 is TGTGCCAGCAGCCCCCGAGGGCTAGCGGGGGAGCGGACAGATACGCAGTATTTT. The whole variable domain, remainder taken from reference TRBV7-8 and TRBJ2-3, is GAGVSQSPRYKVAKRGQDVALRCDPISGHVSLFWYQQALGQGPEFLTYFQNEAQLDKSGLPSDRFFAERPEGSVSTLKIQRTQQEDSAVYLCASSPRGLAGERTDTQYFGPGTRLTVL.

The gene calls are TRBV9 and TRBJ1-2, with TRBD1 matching 7 bases. Germline loops: CDR1 SGDLS, CDR2 YYNGEE. Losses at the gene ends were 8 bases for V and 8 bases for J; bases not matched to a gene: 12. CDR3 length: 13 amino acids. CDR3 DNA sequence: TGTGCCAGTTCATACGAGGGGGCGGGGGGCTACACCTTC. Translation: CASSYEGAGGYTF.

The chain combines TRBV18 with TRBJ1-1; 11 positions match TRBD1. The germline CDR1 and CDR2 sequences are KGHSH and LQKENI. The length of the CDR3 is 14 residues. The ends lost 3 bases at V and 5 bases at J; junction bases unmatched: 2. CDR3 bases: TGTGCCAGCTCACCTGGGACAGGGGGGACTGAAGCTTTCTTT. Translation: CASSPGTGGTEAFF.

V usage is TRBV7-6 and J usage is TRBJ2-2; TRBD2 is a possible D gene (7 bases). The ends were cut back, 5 bases at V and 5 bases at J, with 18 bases in the middle. CDR1 is SGHVS, CDR2 FNYEAQ, per germline. This CDR3 spans 16 amino acids. CDR3 amino acids: CASSLGRGGRTGELFF. The DNA of the CDR3 is TGTGCCAGCAGCCTGGGGAGGGGGGGAAGAACCGGGGAGCTGTTTTTT.

This clone was seen once. This chain joins TRBV7-2 and TRBJ2-6, with D unresolved. This CDR3 spans 12 amino acids. Germline assignment: CDR1 SGHTA and CDR2 FQGNSA. Trimming removed 7 bases at V and 2 bases at J, with 3 bases between. CDR3 nucleotide sequence: TGTGCCAGCAAGACTGGGGCCAACGTCCTGACTTTC. This codes for CASKTGANVLTF. Using reference TRBV7-2 and TRBJ2-6 for the parts outside the CDR3, the full variable domain is GAGVSQSPSNKVTEKGKDVELRCDPISGHTALYWYRQSLGQGLEFLIYFQGNSAPDKSGLPSDRFSAERTGGSVSTLTIQRTQQEDSAVYLCASKTGANVLTFGAGSRLTVL.

The rearrangement links TRBV4-1 to TRBJ1-4; possibly TRBD1 for D (5 bases). CDR3 length: 15 amino acids. Between the trimmed V and J ends, which lost 3 bases and 2 bases, there was a span of 10 bases. Germline V gene lookup returns CDR1 MGHRA and CDR2 YSYEKL. The CDR3 DNA sequence: TGCGCCAGCAGCCATCCGGGACTGACTAATGAAAAACTGTTTTTT. It codes for CASSHPGLTNEKLFF.

This chain links TRBV9 with TRBJ2-6; 7 bases match TRBD1. The V gene end was trimmed by 3 bases and the J gene end by 2 bases; junction bases not matched to a gene: 5. The CDR3 length is 16 residues. Germline V gene lookup returns CDR1 SGDLS and CDR2 YYNGEE. The CDR3 DNA sequence: TGTGCCAGCAGCGGAATACAGGGGACTGGGGCCAACGTCCTGACTTTC. This sequence encodes CASSGIQGTGANVLTF.

V gene TRBV6-7 combines with J gene TRBJ2-5, with 11 positions matching TRBD2. Being an ORF, TRBV6-7 has a function that is uncertain. V dropped 2 bases and J dropped 1; count of bases not matched to a gene: 6. This CDR3 has 17 amino acids. CDR3 DNA sequence: TGTGCCAGCAGTTACCCAACTAGCGGGGGTACCCAAGAGACCCAGTACTTC. Translating gives CASSYPTSGGTQETQYF.

This clone was observed once. The chain employs TRBV5-1 and TRBJ1-1; TRBD1 might be the D (6 bases). Trimming took off 4 bases at V and 5 bases at J, with 15 bases between the two ends. Germline-derived CDR1 and CDR2 are SGHRS and YFSETQ. CDR3 size: 14 residues. The CDR3 loop is CASSPTGRETEAFF. The CDR3 nucleotides read TGCGCCAGCAGCCCCACAGGGAGGGAGACTGAAGCTTTCTTT.

The sample holds a few counts of this clone. The chain is built from TRBV28 and TRBJ1-1; perhaps TRBD1 as D (5 bases). The CDR3 has 16 residues. Trimming took off 6 bases at V and 4 bases at J, with 21 bases between the two ends. Per germline, CDR1 MDHEN and CDR2 SYDVKM. The CDR3 loop is CASSPDITGWGTEAFF. In nucleotides, the CDR3 is TGTGCCAGCAGCCCAGACATTACAGGTTGGGGCACTGAAGCTTTCTTT.

The chain links TRBV7-9 to TRBJ2-4; unclear D gene. The V and J ends lost 4 bases and 0 bases respectively, with 13 bases between them. Per germline, CDR1 SEHNR and CDR2 FQNEAQ (reference sequence). The CDR3 is 16 amino acids. CDR3 amino acids: CASSSPSELAKNIQYF. CDR3 sequence (DNA): TGTGCCAGCAGCTCTCCCAGTGAGTTAGCCAAAAACATTCAGTACTTC.

The chain joins TRBV4-2 to TRBJ2-3; D is uncertain. The germline V and J ends were trimmed by 0 bases and 0 bases, with 16 bases remaining between them. The CDR3 has 18 amino acids. Germline V gene data show CDR1 as LGHNA and CDR2 as YNFKEQ. CDR3 in amino acids: CASSQDQFTWASTDTQYF. The DNA for the CDR3 is TGTGCCAGCAGCCAAGATCAATTCACTTGGGCTAGCACAGATACGCAGTATTTT.

The chain links TRBV28 to TRBJ2-7; 14 positions match TRBD2. Looked up from germline, CDR1 is MDHEN and CDR2 is SYDVKM. With V trimmed by 8 bases and J by 1 base, 10 bases remained unmatched. The CDR3 length is 17 residues. The CDR3 spells CASQGTSGSNWSYEQYF. The CDR3 coding sequence is TGTGCCAGCCAGGGGACTAGCGGGAGTAATTGGTCCTACGAGCAGTACTTC.

In its sample, this clone was seen a few times. This rearrangement joins TRBV25-1 to TRBJ1-1, with 8 positions matching TRBD1. CDR1 MGHDK and CDR2 SYGVNS come from the germline V gene. CDR3 length equals 14 residues. J lost 4 bases, V lost 3 bases, and 4 bases had no gene match. The chain's CDR3 is CASSDSDRVTEAFF. CDR3 coding DNA: TGTGCCAGCAGTGATTCGGACAGGGTCACTGAAGCTTTCTTT.

This chain joins TRBV27 and TRBJ1-1; D unclear. Trimming cost V 4 bases and J 0 bases, with 9 bases left between them. This CDR3 region has 14 residues. Germline CDR1 reads MNHEY; CDR2 reads SMNVEV (reference sequence). The DNA for the CDR3 is TGTGCCAGCAGTTCCCTCGGCCTGAACACTGAAGCTTTCTTT. Protein: CASSSLGLNTEAFF.

The chain links TRBV6-5 to TRBJ1-1, with D hard to call. V was pared by 2 bases and J by 0 bases, with 4 bases between. CDR3 size: 13 residues. The germline V gene has CDR1 MNHEY and CDR2 SVGAGI. DNA of the CDR3: TGTGCCAGCAGTTACGCATTGAACACTGAAGCTTTCTTT. Protein sequence: CASSYALNTEAFF.